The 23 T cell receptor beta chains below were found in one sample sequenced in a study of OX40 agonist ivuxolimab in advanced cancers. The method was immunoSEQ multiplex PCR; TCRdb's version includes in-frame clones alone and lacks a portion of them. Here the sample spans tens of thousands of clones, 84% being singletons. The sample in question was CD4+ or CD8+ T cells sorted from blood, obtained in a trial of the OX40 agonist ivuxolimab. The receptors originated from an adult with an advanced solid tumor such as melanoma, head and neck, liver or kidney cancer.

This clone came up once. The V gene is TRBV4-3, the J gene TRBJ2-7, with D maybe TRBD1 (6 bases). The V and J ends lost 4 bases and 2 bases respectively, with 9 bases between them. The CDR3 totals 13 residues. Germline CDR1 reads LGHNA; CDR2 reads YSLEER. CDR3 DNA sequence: TGCGCCAGCAGCCGGGACACCACCTACGAGCAGTACTTC. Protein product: CASSRDTTYEQYF.

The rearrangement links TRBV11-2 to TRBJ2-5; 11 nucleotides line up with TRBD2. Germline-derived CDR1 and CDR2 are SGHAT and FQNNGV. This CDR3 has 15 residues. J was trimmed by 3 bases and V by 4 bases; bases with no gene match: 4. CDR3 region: CASSSLAGGEETQYF. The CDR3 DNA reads TGTGCCAGCAGCTCCCTAGCGGGGGGAGAAGAGACCCAGTACTTC. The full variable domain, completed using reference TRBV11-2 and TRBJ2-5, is EAGVAQSPRYKIIEKRQSVAFWCNPISGHATLYWYQQILGQGPKLLIQFQNNGVVDDSQLPKDRFSAERLKGVDSTLKIQPAKLEDSAVYLCASSSLAGGEETQYFGPGTRLLVL.

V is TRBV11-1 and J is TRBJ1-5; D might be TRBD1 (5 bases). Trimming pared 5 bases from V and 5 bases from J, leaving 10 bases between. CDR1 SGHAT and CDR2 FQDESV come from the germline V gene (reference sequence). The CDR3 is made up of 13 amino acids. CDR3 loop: CASSKGVDQPQHF. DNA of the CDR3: TGTGCCAGCAGCAAAGGGGTGGATCAGCCCCAGCATTTT.

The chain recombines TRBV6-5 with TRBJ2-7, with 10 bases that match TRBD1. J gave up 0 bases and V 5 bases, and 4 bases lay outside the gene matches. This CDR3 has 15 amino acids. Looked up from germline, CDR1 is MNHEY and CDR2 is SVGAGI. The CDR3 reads CASSLRDRGSYEQYF. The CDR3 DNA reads TGTGCCAGCAGTCTCCGGGACAGGGGCTCCTACGAGCAGTACTTC.

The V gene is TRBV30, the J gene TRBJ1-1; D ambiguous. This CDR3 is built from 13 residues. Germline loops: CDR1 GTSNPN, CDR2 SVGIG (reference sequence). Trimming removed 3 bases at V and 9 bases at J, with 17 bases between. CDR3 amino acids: CAWSGERVSQAFF. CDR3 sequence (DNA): TGTGCCTGGAGCGGGGAGAGGGTCAGTCAAGCTTTCTTT.

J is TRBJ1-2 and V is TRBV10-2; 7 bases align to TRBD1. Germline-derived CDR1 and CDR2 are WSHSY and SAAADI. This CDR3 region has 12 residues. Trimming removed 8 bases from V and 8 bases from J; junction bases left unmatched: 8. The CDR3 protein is CASQGGAGGYTF. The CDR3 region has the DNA TGCGCCAGCCAGGGGGGGGCTGGAGGCTACACCTTC.

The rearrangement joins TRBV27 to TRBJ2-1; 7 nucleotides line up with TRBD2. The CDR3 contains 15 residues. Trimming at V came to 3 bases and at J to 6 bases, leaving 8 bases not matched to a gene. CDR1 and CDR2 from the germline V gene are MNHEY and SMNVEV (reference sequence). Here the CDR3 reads CASSFRLAAFNEQFF. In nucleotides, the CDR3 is TGTGCCAGCAGTTTCCGCCTAGCGGCTTTCAATGAGCAGTTCTTC.

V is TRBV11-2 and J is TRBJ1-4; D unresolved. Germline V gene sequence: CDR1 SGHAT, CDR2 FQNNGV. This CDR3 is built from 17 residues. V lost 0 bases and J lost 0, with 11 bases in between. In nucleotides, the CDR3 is TGTGCCAGCAGCTTAGATCAGGTGTCGGCAACTAATGAAAAACTGTTTTTT. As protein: CASSLDQVSATNEKLFF.

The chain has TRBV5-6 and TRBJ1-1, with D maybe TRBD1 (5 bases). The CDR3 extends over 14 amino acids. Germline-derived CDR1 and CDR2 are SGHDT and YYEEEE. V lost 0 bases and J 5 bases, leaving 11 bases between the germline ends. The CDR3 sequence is CASSLAGGVTEAFF. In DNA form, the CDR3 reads TGTGCCAGCAGCTTGGCCGGGGGGGTGACTGAAGCTTTCTTT.

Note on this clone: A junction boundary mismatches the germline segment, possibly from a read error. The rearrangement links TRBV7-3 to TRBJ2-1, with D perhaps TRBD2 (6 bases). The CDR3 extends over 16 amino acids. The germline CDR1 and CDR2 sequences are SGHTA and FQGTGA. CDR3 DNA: TGTGCCAGCAGGTTAAATAGCGGATCGGGTAACAATGAGCAGTTCTTC. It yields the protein CASRLNSGSGNNEQFF. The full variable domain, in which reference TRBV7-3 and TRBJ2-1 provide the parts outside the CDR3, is GAGVSQTPSNKVTEKGKYVELRCDPISGHTALYWYRQSLGQGPEFLIYFQGTGAADDSGLPNDRFFAVRPEGSVSTLKIQRTERGDSAVYLCASRLNSGSGNNEQFFGPGTRLTVL.

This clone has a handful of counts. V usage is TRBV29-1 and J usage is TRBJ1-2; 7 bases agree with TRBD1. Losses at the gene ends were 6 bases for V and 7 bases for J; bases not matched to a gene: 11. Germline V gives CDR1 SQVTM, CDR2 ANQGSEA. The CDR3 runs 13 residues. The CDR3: CSVQGDPGSGYTF. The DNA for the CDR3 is TGCAGCGTCCAGGGGGACCCCGGTAGTGGCTACACCTTC.

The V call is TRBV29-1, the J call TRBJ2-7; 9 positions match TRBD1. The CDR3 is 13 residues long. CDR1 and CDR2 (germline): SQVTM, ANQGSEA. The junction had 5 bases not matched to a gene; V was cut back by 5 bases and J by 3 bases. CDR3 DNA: TGCAGCGTTATCAGGACAGGGGTCTACGAGCAGTACTTC. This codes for CSVIRTGVYEQYF.

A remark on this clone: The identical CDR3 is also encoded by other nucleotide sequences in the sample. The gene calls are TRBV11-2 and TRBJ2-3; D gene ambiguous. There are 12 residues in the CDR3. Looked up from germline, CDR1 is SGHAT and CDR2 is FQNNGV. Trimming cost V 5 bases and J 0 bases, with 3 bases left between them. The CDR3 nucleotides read TGTGCCAGCAGCCTCAGCACAGATACGCAGTATTTT. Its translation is CASSLSTDTQYF. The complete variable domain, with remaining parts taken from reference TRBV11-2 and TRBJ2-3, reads EAGVAQSPRYKIIEKRQSVAFWCNPISGHATLYWYQQILGQGPKLLIQFQNNGVVDDSQLPKDRFSAERLKGVDSTLKIQPAKLEDSAVYLCASSLSTDTQYFGPGTRLTVL.

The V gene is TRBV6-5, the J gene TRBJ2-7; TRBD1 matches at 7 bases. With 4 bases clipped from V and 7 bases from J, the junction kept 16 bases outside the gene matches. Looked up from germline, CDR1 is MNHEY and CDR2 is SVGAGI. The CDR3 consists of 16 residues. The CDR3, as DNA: TGTGCCAGCAGTTCCCCAGGGGGAGTCCTCTCTAGAGAGCAGTACTTC. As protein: CASSSPGGVLSREQYF.

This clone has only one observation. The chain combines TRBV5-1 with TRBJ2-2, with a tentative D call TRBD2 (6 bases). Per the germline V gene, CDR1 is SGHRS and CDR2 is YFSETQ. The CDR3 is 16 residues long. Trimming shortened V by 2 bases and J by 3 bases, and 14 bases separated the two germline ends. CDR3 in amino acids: CASSFPGVRDTGELFF. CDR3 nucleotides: TGCGCCAGCAGCTTTCCGGGGGTTCGGGACACCGGGGAGCTGTTTTTT.

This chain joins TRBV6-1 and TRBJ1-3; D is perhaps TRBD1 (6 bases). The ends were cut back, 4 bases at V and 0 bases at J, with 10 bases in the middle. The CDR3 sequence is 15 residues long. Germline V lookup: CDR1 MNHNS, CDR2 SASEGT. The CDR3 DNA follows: TGTGCCAGCAGTGTACAGGGCAGCTCTGGAAACACCATATATTTT. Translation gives CASSVQGSSGNTIYF.

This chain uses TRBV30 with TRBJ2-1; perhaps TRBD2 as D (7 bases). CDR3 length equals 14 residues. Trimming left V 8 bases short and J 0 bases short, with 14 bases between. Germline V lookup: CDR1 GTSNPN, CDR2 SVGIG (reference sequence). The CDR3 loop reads CALGGGSSYNEQFF. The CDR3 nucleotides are TGTGCCCTTGGGGGCGGGAGCTCCTACAATGAGCAGTTCTTC.

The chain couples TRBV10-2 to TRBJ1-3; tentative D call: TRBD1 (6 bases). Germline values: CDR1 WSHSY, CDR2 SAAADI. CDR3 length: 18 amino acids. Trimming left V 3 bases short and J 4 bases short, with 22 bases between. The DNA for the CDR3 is TGCGCCAGCAGTGACCGCATAACAGGGTCAAATTCCGGAAACACCATATATTTT. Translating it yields CASSDRITGSNSGNTIYF.

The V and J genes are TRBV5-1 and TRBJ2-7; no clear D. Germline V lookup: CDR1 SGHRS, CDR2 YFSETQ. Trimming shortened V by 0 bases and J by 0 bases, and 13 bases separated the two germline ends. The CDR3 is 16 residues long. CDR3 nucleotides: TGCGCCAGCAGCTTGGGATTGGGTTCCAGCTCCTACGAGCAGTACTTC. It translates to CASSLGLGSSSYEQYF.

The CDR3 loop is CASSEEGWGTIRRTEAFF. The CDR3 coding sequence is TGTGCCAGCAGTGAAGAGGGTTGGGGAACCATTCGTAGGACTGAAGCTTTCTTT. J is TRBJ1-1 and V is TRBV25-1; D is ambiguous. With 2 bases removed from V and 5 bases from J, the gap between germline ends came to 24 bases. Germline CDR1 is MGHDK and CDR2 is SYGVNS. The CDR3 length is 18 residues.

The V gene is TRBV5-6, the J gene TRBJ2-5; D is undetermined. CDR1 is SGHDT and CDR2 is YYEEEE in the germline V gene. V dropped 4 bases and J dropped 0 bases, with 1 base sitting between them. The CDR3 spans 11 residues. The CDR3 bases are TGTGCCAGCAGCAACCAAGAGACCCAGTACTTC. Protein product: CASSNQETQYF.

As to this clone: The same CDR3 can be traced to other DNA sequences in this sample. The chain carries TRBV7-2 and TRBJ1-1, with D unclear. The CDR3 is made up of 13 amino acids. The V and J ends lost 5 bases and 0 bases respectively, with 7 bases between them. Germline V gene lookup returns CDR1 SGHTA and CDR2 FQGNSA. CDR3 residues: CASSPTMNTEAFF. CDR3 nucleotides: TGTGCCAGCAGCCCAACCATGAACACTGAAGCTTTCTTT. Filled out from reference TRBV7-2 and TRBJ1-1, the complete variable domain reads GAGVSQSPSNKVTEKGKDVELRCDPISGHTALYWYRQSLGQGLEFLIYFQGNSAPDKSGLPSDRFSAERTGGSVSTLTIQRTQQEDSAVYLCASSPTMNTEAFFGQGTRLTVV.

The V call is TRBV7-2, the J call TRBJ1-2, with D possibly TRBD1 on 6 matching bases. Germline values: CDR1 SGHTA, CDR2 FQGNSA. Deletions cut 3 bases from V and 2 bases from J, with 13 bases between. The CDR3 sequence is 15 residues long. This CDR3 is CASSFGSGGNYGYTF. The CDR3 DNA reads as TGTGCCAGCAGCTTTGGTAGTGGGGGCAACTATGGCTACACCTTC.